The clone carrying this T cell receptor (beta chain) appeared once. V lost 5 bases and J lost 2, with 11 bases in between. The CDR3 contains 14 residues. Germline CDR1 SGHTA, CDR2 FQGNSA. The sample originates from a study of blood T cell repertoires in COVID-19. Study summary: The samples span acute and convalescent COVID-19 from the United States, Italy and Spain. PBMCs, B-cell-depleted T cells, or T cells provided the cDNA or gDNA that made up the material.

The assay was immunoSEQ multiplex PCR, and TCRdb's table has in-frame clones only and misses some. Among roughly 9,200 clones, 81% were seen once, and the ten largest hold roughly 24%. The chain employs TRBV7-2 and TRBJ2-3; D might be TRBD2 (6 bases). The sequenced material came from peripheral blood. The sequence came from a man in his sixties with active COVID-19. CDR3 sequence reads: CASSGLIVTDTQYF. In nucleotides, the CDR3 is TGTGCCAGCAGCGGACTAATCGTCACAGATACGCAGTATTTT.